These 29 T cell receptor beta chains came from one sample sequenced in a study of graft-versus-host responses after intestinal transplantation. Only in-frame clones appear in the TCRdb table, and some are missing; sequencing was by immunoSEQ multiplex PCR. Here the sample spans 35,000 to 45,000 clones, over 90% being singletons. The sequencing here drew on PBMCs, taken 700 to 850 days after intestinal transplantation. The source of these receptors is a human patient who received an intestinal transplant, so some T cells may come from the graft donor.

The chain recombines TRBV5-4 with TRBJ2-5, with TRBD1 as a possible D gene (6 bases). CDR1 and CDR2 (germline): SGHNT, YYREEE (reference sequence). The CDR3 is 15 residues long. The V end was cut by 4 bases, the J end by 5 bases, with 18 bases between. CDR3 amino acids: CASSLWGHPGETQYF. CDR3 nucleotide sequence: TGTGCCAGCAGCCTCTGGGGACACCCGGGGGAGACCCAGTACTTC.

V usage is TRBV5-1 and J usage is TRBJ1-4; D unresolved. From germline, CDR1 is SGHRS and CDR2 YFSETQ. The germline V and J ends were trimmed by 3 bases and 3 bases, with 18 bases remaining between them. The CDR3 loop spans 17 amino acids. The CDR3 protein is CASSWSLAAVANEKLFF. CDR3 sequence (DNA): TGCGCCAGCAGCTGGAGTTTGGCGGCAGTGGCTAATGAAAAACTGTTTTTT.

The rearrangement joins TRBV7-6 to TRBJ2-1; 10 nucleotides match TRBD2. The trim removed 7 bases at V and 0 bases at J, leaving 9 bases unmatched. The CDR3 runs to 17 residues. Germline-derived CDR1 and CDR2 are SGHVS and FNYEAQ. The CDR3 sequence: CASTLGSGGPSYNEQFF. CDR3 nucleotide sequence: TGTGCCAGCACCCTCGGTAGCGGGGGGCCCTCCTACAATGAGCAGTTCTTC.

The rearrangement uses TRBV20-1 and TRBJ1-4, with unresolved D. This CDR3 region has 11 residues. CDR1 is DFQATT and CDR2 is SNEGSKA in the germline V gene (reference sequence). The V gene lost 3 bases and the J gene lost 7 bases, with 6 bases spanning the gap. CDR3 loop: CSASVGEKLFF. CDR3 sequence (DNA): TGCAGTGCTAGCGTGGGTGAAAAACTGTTTTTT.

V usage is TRBV27 and J usage is TRBJ2-1; 7 bases align to TRBD1. V lost 5 bases and J lost 7; bases outside the gene matches: 11. Germline CDR1 and CDR2: MNHEY and SMNVEV (reference sequence). CDR3 length equals 15 residues. CDR3 residues: CASSQEDRFFNEQFF. CDR3 nucleotides: TGTGCCAGCAGTCAGGAGGACAGGTTTTTTAATGAGCAGTTCTTC.

The chain couples TRBV10-3 to TRBJ2-1, with unresolved D. The length of the CDR3 is 12 residues. CDR1 ENHRY and CDR2 SYGVKD come from the germline V gene. The germline V and J ends were trimmed by 0 bases and 12 bases, with 9 bases remaining between them. CDR3 sequence: CAISESNYWQFF. The DNA of the CDR3 is TGTGCCATCAGTGAGTCGAATTACTGGCAGTTCTTC.

The V call is TRBV2, the J call TRBJ1-5, with D uncertain. The germline CDR1 and CDR2 sequences are SNHLY and FYNNEI. Trimming pared 7 bases from V and 3 bases from J, leaving 16 bases between. This CDR3 region has 15 residues. The CDR3 spells CASTPKEQFNQPQHF. CDR3 coding DNA: TGTGCCAGCACCCCAAAGGAACAGTTCAATCAGCCCCAGCATTTT.

The gene calls are TRBV4-1 and TRBJ2-7; TRBD1 is a possible D gene (7 bases). The germline V gene encodes CDR1 MGHRA and CDR2 YSYEKL. V was shortened by 0 bases and J by 2 bases, with 20 bases between the two germline ends. There are 18 residues in the CDR3. CDR3: CASSQDSPSDRATYEQYF. CDR3 in DNA: TGCGCCAGCAGCCAAGATTCCCCTAGCGACAGGGCGACCTACGAGCAGTACTTC.

This chain uses TRBV5-1 with TRBJ1-1, with a tentative D call TRBD1 (6 bases). The CDR3 totals 14 residues. Germline assignment: CDR1 SGHRS and CDR2 YFSETQ. The V end lost 5 bases, the J end lost 3 bases, and 14 bases lay between the germline ends. Here the CDR3 DNA reads TGCGCCAGCAGTAATGGGGAGGGGGACACTGAAGCTTTCTTT. Its protein is CASSNGEGDTEAFF.

V usage is TRBV5-4 and J usage is TRBJ2-5, with D hard to call. With 3 bases removed from V and 4 bases from J, the gap between germline ends came to 10 bases. CDR1 and CDR2 (germline): SGHNT, YYREEE (reference sequence). CDR3 length: 13 residues. In DNA, the CDR3 is TGTGCCAGCAGCTCGGGTTACGGAGAGACCCAGTACTTC. Translation: CASSSGYGETQYF.

CDR3 nucleotide sequence: TGTGCCAGTAGACCGGGAGGGGGGTACACTGAAGCTTTCTTT. Translating it yields CASRPGGGYTEAFF. The J gene is TRBJ1-1, the V gene TRBV19; TRBD1 might be the D (6 bases). The CDR3 extends over 14 amino acids. The germline gives CDR1 LNHDA, CDR2 SQIVND (reference sequence). Trimming left V 6 bases short and J 3 bases short, with 14 bases between.

The chain recombines TRBV2 with TRBJ2-7; 7 nucleotides match TRBD1. Per the germline V gene, CDR1 is SNHLY and CDR2 is FYNNEI. Unmatched junction bases numbered 5, after V lost 8 bases and J lost 1 base. This CDR3 contains 13 residues. CDR3 loop: CASHQTGSYEQYF. As DNA, the CDR3 is TGTGCCAGCCACCAGACAGGGTCCTACGAGCAGTACTTC. The whole variable domain, filled in from reference TRBV2 and TRBJ2-7, reads EPEVTQTPSHQVTQMGQEVILRCVPISNHLYFYWYRQILGQKVEFLVSFYNNEISEKSEIFDDQFSVERPDGSNFTLKIRSTKLEDSAMYFCASHQTGSYEQYFGPGTRLTVT.

The chain links TRBV28 to TRBJ2-4, with 8 bases fitting TRBD1. Germline CDR1 and CDR2: MDHEN and SYDVKM. V shed 5 bases and J 8 bases; nucleotides not matched to a gene: 8. The CDR3 covers 14 residues. CDR3: CASSPWTGTDIQYF. The CDR3 DNA is TGTGCCAGCAGTCCGTGGACAGGGACGGACATTCAGTACTTC.

The chain joins TRBV5-1 to TRBJ2-7; 9 bases fit TRBD2. Germline CDR1 reads SGHRS; CDR2 reads YFSETQ. J was trimmed by 7 bases and V by 0 bases; bases with no gene match: 11. There are 16 residues in the CDR3. In nucleotides, the CDR3 is TGCGCCAGCAGCTTGGGGGGTTATGCGGGAGGGTTGGAGCAGTACTTC. Translation gives CASSLGGYAGGLEQYF.

This sequence joins TRBV6-1 and TRBJ2-3, with TRBD2 identical over 15 bases. CDR3 length equals 19 residues. Germline V lookup: CDR1 MNHNS, CDR2 SASEGT. V gave up 3 bases and J gave up 0 bases; unmatched junction bases: 7. CDR3 region: CASSDGLAGGGTSTDTQYF. CDR3 bases: TGTGCCAGCAGTGACGGACTAGCGGGAGGGGGGACTAGCACAGATACGCAGTATTTT.

This clone was picked up one time. In nucleotides, the CDR3 is TGTGCCAGCAGCGACCCGATGCGTGAGCAGTTCTTC. It specifies CASSDPMREQFF. The rearrangement uses TRBV2 and TRBJ2-1; D unresolved. The CDR3 has 12 residues. Deletions cut 6 bases from V and 9 bases from J, with 12 bases between. CDR1 is SNHLY, CDR2 FYNNEI, per germline. The whole variable domain, filled in from reference TRBV2 and TRBJ2-1, reads EPEVTQTPSHQVTQMGQEVILRCVPISNHLYFYWYRQILGQKVEFLVSFYNNEISEKSEIFDDQFSVERPDGSNFTLKIRSTKLEDSAMYFCASSDPMREQFFGPGTRLTVL.

The rearrangement joins TRBV5-4 to TRBJ1-4, with D unresolved. This CDR3 contains 14 residues. Trimming pared 2 bases from V and 4 bases from J, leaving 9 bases between. The germline V gene encodes CDR1 SGHNT and CDR2 YYREEE (reference sequence). The DNA for the CDR3 is TGTGCCAGCAGCTTAGATCTTAATAATGAAAAACTGTTTTTT. As protein: CASSLDLNNEKLFF.

The genes are TRBV19 and TRBJ1-6; D gene uncertain. The CDR3 totals 16 residues. The V and J ends lost 5 bases and 0 bases respectively, with 11 bases between them. In germline, CDR1 is LNHDA, CDR2 SQIVND (reference sequence). The DNA for the CDR3 is TGTGCCAGTAGTCTGGAGCCGAGCTCCTATAATTCACCCCTCCACTTT. Its translation: CASSLEPSSYNSPLHF.

The chain combines TRBV6-5 with TRBJ1-3; D unclear. Germline loops: CDR1 MNHEY, CDR2 SVGAGI. V was pared by 0 bases and J by 3 bases, with 9 bases between. The CDR3 contains 15 residues. The CDR3 region is CASSYSSGIGNTIYF. Here the CDR3 DNA reads TGTGCCAGCAGTTACTCCTCCGGGATTGGAAACACCATATATTTT.

The rearrangement uses TRBV7-6 and TRBJ1-1; a possible D gene is TRBD1 (5 bases). Trimming pared 1 base from V and 4 bases from J, leaving 7 bases between. In germline, CDR1 is SGHVS, CDR2 FNYEAQ. The CDR3 extends over 13 amino acids. The CDR3 DNA reads as TGTGCCAGCAGCTTAGGGGGGGGCACTGAAGCTTTCTTT. It codes for CASSLGGGTEAFF.

V and J are TRBV7-5 and TRBJ2-3; the D call TRBD2 from the table was never checked on the DNA. TRBV7-5 is flagged as a pseudogene. The CDR3 sequence is 17 residues long. This CDR3 is CVRLGTSGEGATDTQYF. CDR3 bases: TGTGTCAGACTCGGGACTAGCGGGGAGGGGGCCACAGATACGCAGTATTTT.

The chain links TRBV4-1 to TRBJ1-1, with D maybe TRBD1 (5 bases). Trimming left V 3 bases short and J 2 bases short, with 13 bases between. CDR1 is MGHRA, CDR2 YSYEKL, per germline. The length of the CDR3 is 15 residues. Here the CDR3 DNA reads TGCGCCAGCAGCCAGGAGACGGGGCTCAACACTGAAGCTTTCTTT. It encodes CASSQETGLNTEAFF.

The chain recombines TRBV6-1 with TRBJ1-5; no reliable D call. The CDR3 runs to 15 residues. V was cut by 2 bases and J by 0 bases, with 8 bases left in between. CDR1 is MNHNS and CDR2 is SASEGT in the germline V gene. CDR3 sequence: CASSESRLSNQPQHF. The CDR3 DNA reads TGTGCCAGCAGTGAAAGTCGACTTAGCAATCAGCCCCAGCATTTT.

V usage is TRBV7-9 and J usage is TRBJ1-3; D may be TRBD1 (5 bases). V was clipped by 5 bases and J by 2 bases, with 19 bases between them. Germline CDR1 and CDR2: SEHNR and FQNEAQ (reference sequence). The CDR3 contains 17 residues. The chain's CDR3 is CASSHPLGPTAGNTIYF. The CDR3 nucleotides are TGTGCCAGCAGCCACCCCCTGGGACCGACCGCTGGAAACACCATATATTTT.

V and J are TRBV28 and TRBJ1-5; no reliable D call. V shed 8 bases and J shed 0 bases, with 14 bases lying between them. This CDR3 contains 15 residues. Germline CDR1 reads MDHEN; CDR2 reads SYDVKM. The CDR3 coding sequence is TGTGCCAGCTTGGCAGAGGTTTATAGCAATCAGCCCCAGCATTTT. Its translation is CASLAEVYSNQPQHF.

The chain couples TRBV6-5 to TRBJ1-1; 8 nucleotides align to TRBD1. The germline CDR1 and CDR2 sequences are MNHEY and SVGAGI. The V segment lost 4 bases and the J segment 7 bases; nucleotides outside the gene matches: 5. This CDR3 comprises 13 residues. The CDR3 nucleotides are TGTGCCAGCAGTTGGACAGGGTATAGTGAAGCTTTCTTT. Translating gives CASSWTGYSEAFF.

This chain links TRBV6-6 with TRBJ1-1; D not resolved. V was cut by 8 bases and J by 1 base, with 5 bases left in between. The CDR3 has 11 amino acids. The germline CDR1 and CDR2 sequences are MNHNY and SVGAGI (reference sequence). The CDR3, as DNA: TGTGCCAGCGAAGGGAACACTGAAGCTTTCTTT. As protein: CASEGNTEAFF.

The chain is built from TRBV2 and TRBJ2-3, with TRBD2 matching over 8 bases. V shed 4 bases, J shed 9 bases, and the junction held 12 bases outside the gene matches. Germline loops: CDR1 SNHLY, CDR2 FYNNEI. The CDR3 spans 15 residues. CDR3 residues: CASSVQGLGGDTQYF. The CDR3 bases are TGTGCCAGCAGTGTCCAGGGACTAGGGGGGGACACGCAGTATTTT.

The V and J genes are TRBV10-3 and TRBJ2-5, with 9 positions matching TRBD1. The CDR3 extends over 20 amino acids. The junction had 21 bases not matched to a gene; V was cut back by 4 bases and J by 3 bases. Looked up from germline, CDR1 is ENHRY and CDR2 is SYGVKD. CDR3 protein: CAISAGRTGATSVREETQYF. The CDR3 coding sequence is TGTGCCATCAGTGCAGGGAGGACAGGGGCGACCAGTGTGAGGGAAGAGACCCAGTACTTC.